The 3 T cell receptor beta chains below were found in one sample sequenced in a study of CD8 T cells in ankylosing spondylitis. MiXCR was run by TCRdb on the 5' RACE reads, yielding one entry per CDR3 protein. Among about 150,000 distinct CDR3 sequences listed, under 45% were seen once. The material sequenced was synovial fluid, either unsorted or a sorted T cell fraction (not recorded which). These receptors came from a male donor with ankylosing spondylitis.

This clonotype was detected a few times. The CDR3: CASSEYNNEQFF. The CDR3 DNA reads TGTGCCAGCAGTGAATATAACAATGAGCAGTTCTTC. This chain links TRBV6-1 with TRBJ2-1; D remains ambiguous. The germline CDR1 and CDR2 sequences are MNHNS and SASEGT. V was cut by 2 bases and J by 5 bases, with 4 bases left in between. The CDR3 is made up of 12 amino acids.

This clonotype was recorded once. This chain links TRBV18 with TRBJ1-1, with D uncertain. The CDR3 covers 16 residues. V shed 6 bases and J shed 1 base, with 18 bases lying between them. Germline values: CDR1 KGHSH, CDR2 LQKENI. The CDR3 protein is CASSPARIRRNTEAFF. DNA of the CDR3: TGTGCCAGCTCCCCGGCCAGAATTAGAAGGAACACTGAAGCTTTCTTT.

This clonotype was counted between two and nine times. V gene TRBV18 combines with J gene TRBJ2-3, with 7 bases identical to TRBD2. The CDR3 has 15 residues. Germline V gene lookup returns CDR1 KGHSH and CDR2 LQKENI. V was clipped by 3 bases and J by 1 base; unmatched bases: 4. In DNA form, the CDR3 reads TGTGCCAGCTCACCTGGACTAGGAGGCACAGATACGCAGTATTTT. This encodes CASSPGLGGTDTQYF.